These 10 T cell receptor beta chains originate from one sample sequenced in a study of regulatory T cells in long-lasting Graves disease (TCRdb year 2021). Receptor amplification or capture employed multiplex PCR. The sequencer was an Illumina HiSeq 4000. To build TCR beta libraries, CDR3 regions were amplified by Arm-PCR using iRepertoire HTBI primers. Using fastp at Q25 and MiXCR, TCRdb reprocessed the public reads and kept productive beta chains. Each CDR3 protein appears once, grouped with its most common genes and DNA. The sample includes under 450,000 distinct CDR3 sequences, with roughly 12% observed a single time. The biggest ten clones account for about 19% of the sample. Read against the paper, the sample's time point label means: newly diagnosed GD, antithyroid drugs for less than 3 months. RNA was extracted from PBMCs in TRIzol for both TCR sequencing and RNA sequencing. This sample was also put to use in a study of T cells in Graves' hyperthyroidism and ophthalmopathy.

The starting material was peripheral blood mononuclear cells (PBMCs), obtained at new diagnosis, from a patient treated with antithyroid drugs. The receptor source for this set is a woman between 18 and 30 years old with Graves disease. Donor details come from another sample of the same person, matched by shared clones.

This clonotype was picked up many times. V usage is TRBV20-1 and J usage is TRBJ2-1; TRBD1 aligns across 8 bases. This CDR3 region has 15 residues. Germline-derived CDR1 and CDR2 are DFQATT and SNEGSKA (reference sequence). The junction had 7 bases not matched to a gene; V was cut back by 0 bases and J by 6 bases. CDR3 nucleotide sequence: TGCAGTGCTAGAGATGCCGGGGACAGGCTCAATGAGCAGTTCTTC. Translated: CSARDAGDRLNEQFF.

This clonotype was observed at least ten times. The chain joins TRBV30 to TRBJ2-7, with TRBD1 matching 8 bases. The junction had 14 bases not matched to a gene; V was cut back by 3 bases and J by 7 bases. The V gene's germline CDR1 is GTSNPN and CDR2 SVGIG (reference sequence). The CDR3 is 15 residues long. The DNA for the CDR3 is TGTGCCTGGAGGGAGGACAGGGCTTTCCTTGGGGAGCAGTACTTC. This codes for CAWREDRAFLGEQYF.

Of note for this clonotype: This may come from a read error, since a much larger clone is one base off. The chain has TRBV7-2 and TRBJ2-5, with D perhaps matching TRBD1 (6 bases). The germline V gene has CDR1 SGHTA and CDR2 FQGNSA. This CDR3 is 13 amino acids long. Trimming stripped 0 bases from V and 5 bases from J, with 7 bases between. DNA for the CDR3: TGTGCCAGCAGCTTAGCGCAGGGGGAGACCCAGTACTTC. This codes for CASSLAQGETQYF.

This clonotype was recorded many times. The chain is built from TRBV2 and TRBJ2-7; TRBD2 matches 11 bases. The CDR3 sequence is 14 residues long. V was clipped by 4 bases and J by 6 bases; unmatched bases: 5. Germline CDR1 and CDR2: SNHLY and FYNNEI. The CDR3 loop is CASSVVLAGVEQYF. The CDR3 DNA follows: TGTGCCAGCAGTGTAGTACTAGCGGGAGTCGAGCAGTACTTC.

Many counts were recorded for this clonotype. This chain uses TRBV5-5 with TRBJ2-1, with 8 bases aligning to TRBD1. The CDR3 contains 18 residues. Per germline, CDR1 SGHKS and CDR2 YYEKEE (reference sequence). V lost 0 bases and J lost 5; bases outside the gene matches: 13. CDR3 bases: TGTGCCAGCAGCTTGGCCCTCCTACAGGGGGTTCACGACAATGAGCAGTTCTTC. Residues: CASSLALLQGVHDNEQFF.

In this sample, this clonotype turned up a few times. CDR3: CASSQDLKTEYNNQPQHF. In DNA form, the CDR3 reads TGCGCCAGCAGCCAAGATTTAAAGACGGAGTACAATAATCAGCCCCAGCATTTT. The rearrangement links TRBV4-1 to TRBJ1-5; no firm D call. Germline V gene sequence: CDR1 MGHRA, CDR2 YSYEKL. V shed 0 bases and J shed 4 bases, with 19 bases lying between them. The CDR3 is 18 residues long.

This clonotype was recorded many times. The rearrangement uses TRBV6-5 and TRBJ2-3, with D unclear. The V end lost 2 bases, the J end lost 0 bases, and 9 bases lay between the germline ends. Germline lookup yields CDR1 MNHEY and CDR2 SVGAGI. The CDR3 contains 15 residues. The CDR3 DNA reads TGTGCCAGCAGTTACGACGGACCTAGCACAGATACGCAGTATTTT. It specifies CASSYDGPSTDTQYF.

This clonotype was observed many times. This rearrangement joins TRBV7-6 to TRBJ2-2; D assignment may be TRBD1 or TRBD2 (6 bases each). The CDR3 extends over 16 amino acids. The germline V gene has CDR1 SGHVS and CDR2 FNYEAQ. Trimming left V 1 base short and J 4 bases short, with 13 bases between. The CDR3 protein is CASSLDGRGGTGELFF. The CDR3 DNA is TGTGCCAGCAGCTTAGACGGCAGGGGAGGCACCGGGGAGCTGTTTTTT. The full variable domain, its missing parts supplied by reference TRBV7-6 and TRBJ2-2, is GAGVSQSPRYKVTKRGQDVALRCDPISGHVSLYWYRQALGQGPEFLTYFNYEAQQDKSGLPNDRFSAERPEGSISTLTIQRTEQRDSAMYRCASSLDGRGGTGELFFGEGSRLTVL.

This clonotype was seen at least ten times. This chain links TRBV20-1 with TRBJ2-5, with TRBD2 matching over 8 bases. CDR3 length equals 17 residues. V gave up 1 base and J gave up 5 bases; unmatched junction bases: 15. CDR1 and CDR2 (germline): DFQATT, SNEGSKA (reference sequence). CDR3 DNA sequence: TGCAGTGCTAGAGGGTCCGGACGTAGCGGGATGGAGGAGACCCAGTACTTC. Protein product: CSARGSGRSGMEETQYF.

This clonotype was counted a few times. The rearrangement uses TRBV28 and TRBJ2-5; the D is unclear. Germline V gene sequence: CDR1 MDHEN, CDR2 SYDVKM. The CDR3 covers 11 residues. The V and J ends lost 6 bases and 10 bases respectively, with 12 bases between them. CDR3 loop: CASSLQWSQYF. DNA of the CDR3: TGTGCCAGCAGCCTACAGTGGAGCCAGTACTTC.